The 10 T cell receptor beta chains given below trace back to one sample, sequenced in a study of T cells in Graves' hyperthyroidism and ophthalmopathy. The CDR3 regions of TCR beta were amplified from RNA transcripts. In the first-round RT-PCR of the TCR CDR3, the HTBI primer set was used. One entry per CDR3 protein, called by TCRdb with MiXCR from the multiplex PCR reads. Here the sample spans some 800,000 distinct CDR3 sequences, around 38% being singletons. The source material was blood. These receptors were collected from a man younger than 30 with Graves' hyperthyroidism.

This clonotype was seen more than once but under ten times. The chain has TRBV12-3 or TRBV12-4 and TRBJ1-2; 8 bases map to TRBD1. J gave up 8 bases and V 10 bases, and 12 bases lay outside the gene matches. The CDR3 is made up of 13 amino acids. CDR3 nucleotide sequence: TGTGCCACCCAGGGGGCCGACTTGGGCGGCTACACCTTC. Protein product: CATQGADLGGYTF.

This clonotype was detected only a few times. In nucleotides, the CDR3 is TGTGCCAGCAGCTTAACAGGGGAGGGGATCTATGGCTACACCTTC. Protein sequence: CASSLTGEGIYGYTF. This chain links TRBV7-3 with TRBJ1-2; perhaps TRBD1 as D (5 bases). The CDR3 extends over 15 amino acids. V was shortened by 0 bases and J by 4 bases, with 12 bases between the two germline ends. Germline CDR1 and CDR2: SGHTA and FQGTGA.

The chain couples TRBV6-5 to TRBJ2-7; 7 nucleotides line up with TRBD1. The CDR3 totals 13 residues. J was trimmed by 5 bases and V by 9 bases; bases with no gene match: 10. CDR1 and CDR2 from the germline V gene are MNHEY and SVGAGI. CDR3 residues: CASRGGGINEQYF. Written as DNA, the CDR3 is TGTGCCAGTCGAGGGGGCGGAATCAACGAGCAGTACTTC.

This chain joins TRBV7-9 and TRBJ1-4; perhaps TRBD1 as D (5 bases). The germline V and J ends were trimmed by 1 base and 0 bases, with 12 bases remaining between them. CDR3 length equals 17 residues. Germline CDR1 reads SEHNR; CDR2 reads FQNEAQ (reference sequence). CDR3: CASSLEWQGSTNEKLFF. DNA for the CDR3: TGTGCCAGCAGCTTAGAGTGGCAGGGATCAACTAATGAAAAACTGTTTTTT.

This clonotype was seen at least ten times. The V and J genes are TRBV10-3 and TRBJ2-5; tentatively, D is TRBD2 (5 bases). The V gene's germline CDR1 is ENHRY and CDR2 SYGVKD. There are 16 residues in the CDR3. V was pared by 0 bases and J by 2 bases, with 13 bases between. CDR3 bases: TGTGCCATCAGTGAGTCAGGACTGGGCCTTCAAGAGACCCAGTACTTC. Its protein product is CAISESGLGLQETQYF.

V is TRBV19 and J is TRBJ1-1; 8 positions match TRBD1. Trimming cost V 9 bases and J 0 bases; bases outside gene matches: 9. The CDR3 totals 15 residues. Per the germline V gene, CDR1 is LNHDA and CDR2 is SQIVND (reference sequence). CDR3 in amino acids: CASSLPDRVNTEAFF. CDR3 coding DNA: TGTGCCAGCAGTTTACCGGACAGGGTGAACACTGAAGCTTTCTTT.

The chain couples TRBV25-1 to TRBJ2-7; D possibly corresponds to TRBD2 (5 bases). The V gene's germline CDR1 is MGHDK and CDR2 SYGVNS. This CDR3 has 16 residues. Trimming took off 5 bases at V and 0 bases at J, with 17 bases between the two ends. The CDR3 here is CASSPPLAWSSYEQYF. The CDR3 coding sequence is TGTGCCAGCAGTCCTCCTCTAGCCTGGAGCTCCTACGAGCAGTACTTC.

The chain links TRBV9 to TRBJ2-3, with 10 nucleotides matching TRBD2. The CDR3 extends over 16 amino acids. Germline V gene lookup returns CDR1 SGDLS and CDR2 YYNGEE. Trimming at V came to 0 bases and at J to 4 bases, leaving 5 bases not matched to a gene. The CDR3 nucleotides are TGTGCCAGCAGCGTAGGGCTAGCGGGGGAGTCAGATACGCAGTATTTT. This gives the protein CASSVGLAGESDTQYF.

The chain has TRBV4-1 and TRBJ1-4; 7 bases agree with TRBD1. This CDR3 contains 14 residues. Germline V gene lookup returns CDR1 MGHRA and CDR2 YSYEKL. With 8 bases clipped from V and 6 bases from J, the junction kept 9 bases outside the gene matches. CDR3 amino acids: CASQGYDRDEKLFF. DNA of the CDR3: TGCGCCAGCCAAGGGTACGACAGGGATGAAAAACTGTTTTTT.

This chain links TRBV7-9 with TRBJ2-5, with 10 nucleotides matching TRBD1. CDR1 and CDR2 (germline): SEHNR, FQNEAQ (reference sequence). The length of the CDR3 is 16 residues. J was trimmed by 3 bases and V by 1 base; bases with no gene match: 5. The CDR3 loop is CASSLETGTGEETQYF. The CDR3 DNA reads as TGTGCCAGCAGCTTAGAGACCGGGACAGGGGAAGAGACCCAGTACTTC.